A selection of T cell receptor beta chains follows, all from one sample in a study of T-cell memory formation after mild COVID-19. TCRdb passed the 5' RACE reads through MiXCR, listing each CDR3 protein once. The sample includes 290,000 or so distinct CDR3 sequences, 19% of them seen just once. The sequencing sample was made of PBMCs or a T cell subset sorted from them (not recorded which). These receptors were taken from a young man who had mild COVID-19 (a few samples of this study predate the infection). Cell type and time point are not known. Both conserved end residues are part of each CDR3. The D gene is left open where the match is weak. The size of a clone is reported for some rows only, either as once, few or many, or as a class for expanded clones.

>-|TRBJ1-1|-|TRBV7-3
CASSSSNLAETEAFF
TGTGCCAGCAGCTCAAGCAACCTGGCGGAAACTGAAGCTTTCTTT
>-|TRBJ1-2|-|TRBV9
CASSVDPAGAGDGYTF
TGTGCCAGCAGCGTAGATCCAGCCGGGGCCGGAGATGGCTACACCTTC
>few|TRBJ2-2|TRBD1|TRBV4-2
CASSLTGQGVPGELFF
TGTGCCAGCAGCCTTACAGGACAGGGAGTACCCGGGGAGCTGTTTTTT
>-|TRBJ2-5|-|TRBV28
CASSQPRRGQETQYF
TGTGCCAGCAGTCAGCCCCGAAGGGGACAAGAGACCCAGTACTTC
>few|TRBJ1-1|-|TRBV7-2
CASSSQGSTEAFF
TGTGCCAGCAGCTCACAGGGTAGCACTGAAGCTTTCTTT
>few|TRBJ1-2|-|TRBV6-5
CASSPTGQTYYGYTF
TGTGCCAGCAGTCCAACCGGACAGACTTACTATGGCTACACCTTC
>many|TRBJ2-2|TRBD1|TRBV25-1
CASSDRGHTGELFF
TGTGCCAGCAGTGACAGGGGGCACACCGGGGAGCTGTTTTTT
>few|TRBJ2-5|TRBD2|TRBV11-2
CASSPGASGDETQYF
TGTGCCAGCAGCCCAGGTGCTAGCGGGGATGAGACCCAGTACTTC
>-|TRBJ1-6|-|TRBV3-1
CASSQGINSPLHF
TGTGCCAGCAGCCAAGGGATTAATTCACCCCTCCACTTT
>-|TRBJ2-3|-|TRBV14
CASSFDDSPAGTDTQYF
TGTGCCAGCAGTTTCGACGACAGCCCCGCTGGCACAGATACGCAGTATTTT
>-|TRBJ2-3|-|TRBV7-3
CASSLERWDTQYF
TGTGCCAGCAGCTTAGAAAGGTGGGATACGCAGTATTTT
>few|TRBJ2-2|-|TRBV7-9
CASSLAAAGRTGELFF
TGTGCCAGCAGCTTAGCGGCCGCGGGGAGGACCGGGGAGCTGTTTTTT
>few|TRBJ2-1|TRBD2|TRBV5-5
CASRRPGTSGGNEQFF
TGTGCCAGCAGGAGACCCGGGACTAGCGGGGGAAATGAGCAGTTCTTC
>-|TRBJ2-4|TRBD2|TRBV7-6
CASSPRGGTGTKNIQYF
TGTGCCAGCAGCCCCCGCGGGGGGACGGGTACCAAAAACATTCAGTACTTC
>-|TRBJ2-1|TRBD2|TRBV6-5
CASSYLVAGDIDEQFF
TGTGCCAGCAGTTACCTTGTAGCGGGGGATATTGATGAGCAGTTCTTC
>-|TRBJ2-7|TRBD1|TRBV6-2/TRBV6-3
CASRGQGNHEQYF
TGTGCCAGCAGGGGACAGGGGAACCACGAGCAGTACTTC
>-|TRBJ2-5|TRBD1|TRBV10-3
CAISWTGADGTQYF
TGTGCCATCAGTTGGACAGGAGCTGACGGGACCCAGTACTTC
>few|TRBJ1-6|-|TRBV7-2
CASSLELGGNSPLHF
TGTGCCAGCAGTTTGGAACTCGGAGGCAATTCACCCCTCCACTTT
>-|TRBJ1-5|-|TRBV12-3/TRBV12-4
CASSLNGADQPQHF
TGTGCCAGCAGTTTAAACGGGGCGGATCAGCCCCAGCATTTT
>-|TRBJ2-2|TRBD1|TRBV20-1
CSATGTGGTGELFF
TGCAGTGCTACCGGGACAGGGGGAACCGGGGAGCTGTTTTTT
>few|TRBJ2-3|TRBD2|TRBV6-2/TRBV6-3
CASTRTRHTDTQYF
TGTGCCAGCACCCGGACTAGACACACAGATACGCAGTATTTT
>few|TRBJ1-5|-|TRBV20-1
CSARVQLRGQPQHF
TGCAGTGCTAGGGTCCAACTACGTGGTCAGCCCCAGCATTTT
>medium-sized|TRBJ2-3|-|TRBV29-1
CSVGISGRTDTQYF
TGCAGCGTTGGAATTAGCGGAAGGACAGATACGCAGTATTTT
>few|TRBJ2-2|TRBD1|TRBV6-2/TRBV6-3
CASGSRQGPAGELFF
TGTGCCAGCGGGAGCAGACAGGGACCGGCCGGGGAGCTGTTTTTT
>-|TRBJ2-1|-|TRBV6-1
CASSERWGGASGEQFF
TGTGCCAGCAGTGAAAGGTGGGGGGGGGCCTCCGGTGAGCAGTTCTTC
>many|TRBJ1-6|-|TRBV5-1
CASSLGIDNSPLHF
TGCGCCAGCAGCTTGGGGATTGATAATTCACCCCTCCACTTT
>-|TRBJ1-3|TRBD1|TRBV7-8
CASSLVFGTAGNTIYF
TGTGCCAGCAGCTTAGTGTTTGGGACAGCTGGAAACACCATATATTTT
>-|TRBJ1-1|-|TRBV12-3/TRBV12-4
CASSSYLNTEAFF
TGTGCCAGCAGTTCGTATCTGAACACTGAAGCTTTCTTT
>-|TRBJ2-2|TRBD1|TRBV20-1
CSASRTGGNGELFF
TGCAGTGCTTCTCGGACAGGGGGGAACGGGGAGCTGTTTTTT
>-|TRBJ2-7|-|TRBV7-6
CASSPVPGAGFDGGYEQYF
TGTGCCAGCAGTCCGGTACCGGGAGCAGGGTTCGACGGGGGCTACGAGCAGTACTTC
>few|TRBJ2-1|-|TRBV7-6
CASSLGGLLYNEQFF
TGTGCCAGCAGCTTAGGGGGGCTCTTATACAATGAGCAGTTCTTC